This T cell receptor beta chain was captured by sequencing in a study of T cells after yellow fever vaccination. Study in general: Each low-cell-number fraction was prepared by means of SMART-Seq v4 Ultra Low Input.

The ends were cut back, 0 bases at V and 5 bases at J, with 11 bases in the middle. CDR3 size: 15 residues. Germline lookup yields CDR1 MNHEY and CDR2 SVGEGT. Via MiXCR, TCRdb re-called the 5' RACE reads, giving one row per CDR3 protein. This table has around 100,000 distinct CDR3 sequences, more than 7.5% appearing once. This clonotype was counted only a few times. Its specificity is unknown. Findings and limits, study-wide: The study noted that FACS-sorted repertoires could contain abundant clonotypes contaminating from the bulk population. Reappearance after the booster was observed for most primary-vaccination clones (around 95% CD4, about 90% CD8).

Sequencing used CD8+ T cells sorted from PBMCs, obtained 45 days after the yellow fever booster vaccination. The rearrangement uses TRBV6-2 or TRBV6-3 and TRBJ1-5; possibly TRBD1 for D (5 bases). This clonotype was obtained from a man younger than 40 who received the YFV17D yellow fever vaccine. The CDR3 region has the DNA TGTGCCAGCAGTTACTCGATGGACACTTATCAGCCCCAGCATTTT. Its translation: CASSYSMDTYQPQHF.